The entry below gives a single T cell receptor beta chain sequence along with its context. The antigen remains undetermined. The record originates from a study of memory CD4+ T cells and cytomegalovirus serostatus. The overall study: This sample comes from healthy Belgian adults, under 10 CMV seropositive, 20 to 25 seronegative.

Single viable CD3+CD4+CD8-CD45RO+ cells were sorted as the memory CD4+ T cells. Study outcomes and limitations: The CMV-associated TCR signature appears largely within the CD4+ memory repertoire. Repertoires predicted CMV serostatus with median bootstrapped AUC of around 0.96.

After removal of 1 base from V and 7 bases from J, the junction contained 13 bases not matched to a gene. Germline CDR1 is LGHNA and CDR2 is YNFKEQ. This CDR3 contains 17 residues. Sequencing used immunoSEQ multiplex PCR; TCRdb keeps in-frame clones, though not all of them. Of about 25,000 clones listed, roughly 75% were seen once; the top ten hold around 1%. This clonotype originated in an adult in good health and CMV-seronegative. The V call is TRBV4-2, the J call TRBJ1-5, with TRBD1 matching 7 bases. Material: memory CD4+ T cells from blood. The CDR3 DNA is TGTGCCAGCAGCCAAGCCGATGGACAGGCGGGTCAACAGCCCCAGCATTTT. It is translated as CASSQADGQAGQQPQHF.